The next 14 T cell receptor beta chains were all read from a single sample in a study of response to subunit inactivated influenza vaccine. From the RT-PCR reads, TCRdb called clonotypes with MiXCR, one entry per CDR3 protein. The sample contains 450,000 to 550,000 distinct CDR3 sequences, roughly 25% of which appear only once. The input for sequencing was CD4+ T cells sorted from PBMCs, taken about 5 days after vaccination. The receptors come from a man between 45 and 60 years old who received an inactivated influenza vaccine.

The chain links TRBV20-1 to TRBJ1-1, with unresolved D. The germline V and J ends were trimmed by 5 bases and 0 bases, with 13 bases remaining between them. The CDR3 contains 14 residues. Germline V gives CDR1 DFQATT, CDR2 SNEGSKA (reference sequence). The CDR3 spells CSADRGTMNTEAFF. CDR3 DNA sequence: TGCAGTGCTGACCGGGGTACGATGAACACTGAAGCTTTCTTT.

This CDR3 reads CSVGTDGYTF. The CDR3 region has the DNA TGCAGCGTTGGGACAGACGGCTACACCTTC. The rearrangement uses TRBV29-1 and TRBJ1-2; D possibly corresponds to TRBD1 (6 bases). V shed 4 bases and J shed 8 bases, with 8 bases lying between them. The CDR3 covers 10 residues. Germline CDR1 reads SQVTM; CDR2 reads ANQGSEA.

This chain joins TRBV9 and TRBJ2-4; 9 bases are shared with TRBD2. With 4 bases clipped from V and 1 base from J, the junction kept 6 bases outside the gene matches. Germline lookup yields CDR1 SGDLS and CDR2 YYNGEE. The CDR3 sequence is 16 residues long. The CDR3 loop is CASSPRGGAAKNIQYF. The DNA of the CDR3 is TGTGCCAGCAGCCCCCGCGGGGGGGCCGCCAAAAACATTCAGTACTTC.

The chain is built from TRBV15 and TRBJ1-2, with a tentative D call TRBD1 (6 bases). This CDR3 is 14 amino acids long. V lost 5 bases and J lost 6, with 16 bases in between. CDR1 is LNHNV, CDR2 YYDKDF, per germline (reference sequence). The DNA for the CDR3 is TGTGCCACCAGCCGTTCTACAGGGTCCGATGGCTACACCTTC. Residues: CATSRSTGSDGYTF.

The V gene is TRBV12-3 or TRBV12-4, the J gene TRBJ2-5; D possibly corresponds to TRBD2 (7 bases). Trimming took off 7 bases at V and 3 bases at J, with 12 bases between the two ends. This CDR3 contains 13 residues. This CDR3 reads CASNRAGEETQYF. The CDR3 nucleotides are TGTGCCAGCAACAGGGCGGGAGAAGAGACCCAGTACTTC.

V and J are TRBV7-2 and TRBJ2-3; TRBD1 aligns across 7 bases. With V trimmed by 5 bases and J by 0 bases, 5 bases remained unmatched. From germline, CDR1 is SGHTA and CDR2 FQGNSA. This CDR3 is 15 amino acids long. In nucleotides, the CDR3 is TGTGCCAGCAGCAGAGACAGGGCTAGCACAGATACGCAGTATTTT. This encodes CASSRDRASTDTQYF.

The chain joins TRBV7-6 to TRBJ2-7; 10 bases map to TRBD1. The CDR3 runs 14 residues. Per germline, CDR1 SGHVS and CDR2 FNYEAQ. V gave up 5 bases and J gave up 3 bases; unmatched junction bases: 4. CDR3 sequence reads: CASSAGDRGYEQYF. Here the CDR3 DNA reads TGTGCCAGCAGCGCAGGGGACAGGGGCTACGAGCAGTACTTC.

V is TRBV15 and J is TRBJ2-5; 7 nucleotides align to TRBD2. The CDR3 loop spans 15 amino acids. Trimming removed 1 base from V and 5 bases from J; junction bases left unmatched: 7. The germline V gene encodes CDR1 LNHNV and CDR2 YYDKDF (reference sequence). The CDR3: CATSRGAAGAETQYF. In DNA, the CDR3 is TGTGCCACCAGCAGAGGGGCGGCGGGAGCTGAGACCCAGTACTTC.

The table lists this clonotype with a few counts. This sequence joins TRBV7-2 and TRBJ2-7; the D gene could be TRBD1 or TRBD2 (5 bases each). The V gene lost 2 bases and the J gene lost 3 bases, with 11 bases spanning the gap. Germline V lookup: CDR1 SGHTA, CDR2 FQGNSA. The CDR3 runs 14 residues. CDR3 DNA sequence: TGTGCCAGCAGCTTAAGCCGGGACGGCTACGAGCAGTACTTC. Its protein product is CASSLSRDGYEQYF.

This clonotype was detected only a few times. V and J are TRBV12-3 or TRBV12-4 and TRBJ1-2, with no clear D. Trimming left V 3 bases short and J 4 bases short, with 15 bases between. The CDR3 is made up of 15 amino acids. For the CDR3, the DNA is TGTGCCAGCAGTTTGTTGCTGTCTGGGGTCTATGGCTACACCTTC. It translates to CASSLLLSGVYGYTF.

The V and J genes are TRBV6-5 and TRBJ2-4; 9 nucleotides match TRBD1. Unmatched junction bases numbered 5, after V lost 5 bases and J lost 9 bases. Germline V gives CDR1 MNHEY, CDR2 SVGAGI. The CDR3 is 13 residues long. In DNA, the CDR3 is TGTGCCAGCAGTCTACAGGGGGCGAGCATTCAGTACTTC. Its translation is CASSLQGASIQYF.

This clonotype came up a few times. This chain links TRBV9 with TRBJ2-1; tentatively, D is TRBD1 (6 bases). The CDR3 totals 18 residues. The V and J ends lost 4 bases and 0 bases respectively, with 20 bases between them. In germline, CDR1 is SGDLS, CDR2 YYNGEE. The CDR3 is CASSFTTGRGSSYNEQFF. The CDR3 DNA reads TGTGCCAGCAGCTTCACGACCGGCAGGGGCAGCTCCTACAATGAGCAGTTCTTC.

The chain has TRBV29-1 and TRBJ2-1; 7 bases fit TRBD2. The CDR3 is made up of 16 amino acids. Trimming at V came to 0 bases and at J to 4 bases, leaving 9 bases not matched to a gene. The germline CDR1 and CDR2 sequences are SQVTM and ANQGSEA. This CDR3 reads CSVEDLKAGFYNEQFF. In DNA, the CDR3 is TGCAGCGTTGAAGATCTAAAAGCGGGATTTTACAATGAGCAGTTCTTC.

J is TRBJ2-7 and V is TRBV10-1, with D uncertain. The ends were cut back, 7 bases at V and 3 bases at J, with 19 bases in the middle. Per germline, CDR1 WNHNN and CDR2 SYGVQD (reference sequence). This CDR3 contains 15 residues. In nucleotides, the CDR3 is TGCGCCAGCACGTGGCCGCTTGGGGATTGCTACGAGCAGTACTTC. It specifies CASTWPLGDCYEQYF.